Listed below are T cell receptor beta chains from one sample, sequenced in a study of control samples from healthy donors and cancer patients. TCRdb's copy holds only in-frame clones and misses some; the assay was immunoSEQ multiplex PCR. The sample holds around 190,000 clones, around 90% seen once. The sample comprised blood. Source of these receptors: a man younger than 40 in good health. The CDR3 runs from the conserved cysteine through the conserved F or W. A D gene is named only where the DNA matches it firmly. Not every row has a clone size; where given, it reads once, few, many or a size class.

cdr3_nt	cdr3_aa	v_call	j_call	clone_size	d_call
TGTGCCAGCAGCCACCCGGGACAGGGATACGAAAAACTGTTTTTT	CASSHPGQGYEKLFF	TRBV4-2	TRBJ1-4	.	TRBD1
TGTGCCAGCAGTGATCCGGCCCGAGGGAATGAGCAGTTCTTC	CASSDPARGNEQFF	TRBV6-4	TRBJ2-1	.	.
TGTGCCACCAGGGTCTCTGGAAACACCATATATTTT	CATRVSGNTIYF	TRBV24-1	TRBJ1-3	.	.
TGTGCCAGCAGTTTGTCGCGCAGGGCGGACACCGGGGAGCTGTTTTTT	CASSLSRRADTGELFF	TRBV27	TRBJ2-2	.	.
TGTGCCAGCAGTGAATTGACAGCAACTAATGAAAAACTGTTTTTT	CASSELTATNEKLFF	TRBV6-1	TRBJ1-4	.	.
TGTGCCAGCAGCCTCATACGGGGCGCGAACACCGGGGAGCTGTTTTTT	CASSLIRGANTGELFF	TRBV7-9	TRBJ2-2	.	.
TGCGCCAGCAGCCTGGGGGAGGCTGAAGCTTTCTTT	CASSLGEAEAFF	TRBV5-1	TRBJ1-1	.	.
TGTGCCAGCAGCGTAAAGGGGATCCAAGAGACCCAGTACTTC	CASSVKGIQETQYF	TRBV5-8	TRBJ2-5	.	.
TGTGCCTGGAGTATACAGCAGCAAGAGACCCAGTACTTC	CAWSIQQQETQYF	TRBV30	TRBJ2-5	.	.
TGCGCCAGCAGCCAGGGGGACAGGGGAGGTTATGGCTACACCTTC	CASSQGDRGGYGYTF	TRBV4-1	TRBJ1-2	.	TRBD1
TGCGCCAGCAGCGGGACCGGGACAGAGAACTATGGCTACACCTTC	CASSGTGTENYGYTF	TRBV5-1	TRBJ1-2	few	TRBD1
TGTGCCAGCAGTGATTGGGCCGCCGAGGGAGGCAATCAGCCCCAGCATTTT	CASSDWAAEGGNQPQHF	TRBV2	TRBJ1-5	.	.
TGTGCCAGCAGCCAAGGATTTCAGCCCCAGCATTTT	CASSQGFQPQHF	TRBV3-1/TRBV3-2	TRBJ1-5	.	.
TGTGCCAGCAGTTTGGACTCTATGGGACCTCCGGAGACCCAGTACTTC	CASSLDSMGPPETQYF	TRBV27	TRBJ2-5	.	.
TGCAGCGTTCCGGGACACACCAGGGATCAGCCCCAGCATTTT	CSVPGHTRDQPQHF	TRBV29-1	TRBJ1-5	.	.
TGCGCCAGCAGCCAAGTGGGAGTCTTTAATGAAAAACTGTTTTTT	CASSQVGVFNEKLFF	TRBV4-1	TRBJ1-4	.	.
TGTGCCAGCAACGCAGGCGGCTCTAACAATGAGCAGTTCTTC	CASNAGGSNNEQFF	TRBV5-4	TRBJ2-1	.	.
TGTGCCAGTAGTAGGGACCGGGGCCTAGGGGAGGAGCAGTTCTTC	CASSRDRGLGEEQFF	TRBV19	TRBJ2-1	.	.
TGTGCCAGCAGTGAATCATATCTAGCGGGGGGACCAACCTACAATGAGCAGTTCTTC	CASSESYLAGGPTYNEQFF	TRBV6-1	TRBJ2-1	.	TRBD2
TGTGCCAGTAGTTTCCCCCCTCCAGGGGGCGCATATGGCTACACCTTC	CASSFPPPGGAYGYTF	TRBV19	TRBJ1-2	.	TRBD1
TGTGCCAGCAGCCAAAGGCCGGGTGGCTATGGCTACACCTTC	CASSQRPGGYGYTF	TRBV14	TRBJ1-2	.	.
TGTGCCAGCAGTCCAGGGTTAAGTCAGCCCCAGCATTTT	CASSPGLSQPQHF	TRBV2	TRBJ1-5	.	.
TGTGCCAGCAGGCCCTCTCCGGGACGGTCCTACGAGCAGTACTTC	CASRPSPGRSYEQYF	TRBV28	TRBJ2-7	.	.
TGCGCCAGCAGCCAAGGGCCTGGAACCAACACTGAAGCTTTCTTT	CASSQGPGTNTEAFF	TRBV4-3	TRBJ1-1	.	.
TGTGCCAGCAGTCTTCCCCGGACCAGACAACATGAGCAGTTCTTC	CASSLPRTRQHEQFF	TRBV27	TRBJ2-1	.	.
TGTGCCTGGATAGTAAGGGATCCGGAGGGCAATCAGCCCCAGCATTTT	CAWIVRDPEGNQPQHF	TRBV30	TRBJ1-5	.	.
TGTGCCAGCAGCCCAAGTCGTAGCGGGGGGGTGCCCGCCTACTTC	CASSPSRSGGVPAYF	TRBV7-8	TRBJ2-5	.	TRBD2
TGTGCCAGCAGTTTAGTGACAGGGAATGGCTACACCTTC	CASSLVTGNGYTF	TRBV12-3/TRBV12-4	TRBJ1-2	.	TRBD1
TGTGCCATCAGGATTGAGGGAGGACCCTCCAATGAGCAGTTCTTC	CAIRIEGGPSNEQFF	TRBV10-3	TRBJ2-1	.	.
TGTGCCAGCAAGCAAGGGACCGAAGGGTACAATGAGCAGTTCTTC	CASKQGTEGYNEQFF	TRBV5-4	TRBJ2-1	.	.
TGTGCCAGCAGTTCCTACAGGGTCTCGGGCGAGCAGTACTTC	CASSSYRVSGEQYF	TRBV27	TRBJ2-7	.	.
TGTGCCAGCAGCCAATCGGGGTCTAATTCACCCCTCCACTTT	CASSQSGSNSPLHF	TRBV3-1/TRBV3-2	TRBJ1-6	.	.
TGTGCCAGCAGCGTAGGGGCTAGCGGGGCAGATACGCAGTATTTT	CASSVGASGADTQYF	TRBV9	TRBJ2-3	.	TRBD2
TGCGCCAGCAGCCGGACCGGGATCGGGGGCGGCACTGAAGCTTTCTTT	CASSRTGIGGGTEAFF	TRBV4-1	TRBJ1-1	.	.
TGTGCCATCAGCAACATACCAGGGGGTGGGGAAGCTTTCTTT	CAISNIPGGGEAFF	TRBV10-3	TRBJ1-1	.	TRBD1
TGCGCCAGCAGCTTGGGGGGATTTGCGCAGTACTTC	CASSLGGFAQYF	TRBV5-1	TRBJ2-7	.	.
TGTGCCAGCAGCTCCAGGGAGGGTAACACTGAAGCTTTCTTT	CASSSREGNTEAFF	TRBV2	TRBJ1-1	few	.
TGCCCCAGCAGCGGGGGGCATTTGGGGGAGACCCAGTACTTC	CPSSGGHLGETQYF	TRBV5-1	TRBJ2-5	.	TRBD2
TGTGCCAGCAGTTACTCTCCGAGCGGCGGGGAGCTGTTTTTT	CASSYSPSGGELFF	TRBV6-6	TRBJ2-2	.	.
TGCGCCAGCAGCCAAGATCGGGGGGGAAGCAATCAGCCCCAGCATTTT	CASSQDRGGSNQPQHF	TRBV4-3	TRBJ1-5	.	.
TGTGCCGTAGGGACATCTTCGTCCGGGGAGCTGTTTTTT	CAVGTSSSGELFF	TRBV28	TRBJ2-2	.	.
TGCAGTGCTAGCTACGAAGGCTACACCTTC	CSASYEGYTF	TRBV20-1	TRBJ1-2	.	.
TGTGCCAGCGGAGGCTCTAGCTCCTACGAGCAGTACTTC	CASGGSSSYEQYF	TRBV6-1	TRBJ2-7	.	.
TGCGCCAGCAGCTTTGGTGACAGCTACAATGAGCAGTTCTTC	CASSFGDSYNEQFF	TRBV5-1	TRBJ2-1	few	.
TGTGCCAGCAGTCCGACCGGGGTGAATGGAAACACCATATATTTT	CASSPTGVNGNTIYF	TRBV28	TRBJ1-3	.	.
TGTGCCTGGACGGACCGCGGGACTGAAGCTTTCTTT	CAWTDRGTEAFF	TRBV30	TRBJ1-1	.	.
TGCGCCAGCAGCCTCCAAACAGGGGGCATAGGTAGGGTCAATGAGCAGTTCTTC	CASSLQTGGIGRVNEQFF	TRBV5-1	TRBJ2-1	once	TRBD1
TGTGCCAGCAGCCCGGGACAGGGGTCCTACAATGAGCAGTTCTTC	CASSPGQGSYNEQFF	TRBV5-5	TRBJ2-1	.	TRBD1
TGTGCCAGCAGCCCCCAGGAGACCTACGAGCAGTACTTC	CASSPQETYEQYF	TRBV12-3/TRBV12-4	TRBJ2-7	.	.
TGTGCCAGCAGCCCGATGATAGCGGTAAGCTCCTACAATGAGCAGTTCTTC	CASSPMIAVSSYNEQFF	TRBV13	TRBJ2-1	.	.
TGTGCCAGCAGCCAAGCCGCAGGGGACACTGAAGCTTTCTTT	CASSQAAGDTEAFF	TRBV14	TRBJ1-1	.	.
TGTGCCAGCAGTTTACGGGGGACAGGGTCTGGAAACACCATATATTTT	CASSLRGTGSGNTIYF	TRBV28	TRBJ1-3	.	TRBD1
TGCGCCAGCAGCCGAACGGAAGACAAAGGCGAGCAGTACTTC	CASSRTEDKGEQYF	TRBV4-1	TRBJ2-7	.	.
TGTGCCAGCTCGGGGACAGGGGGCGCGGATGGCTACACCTTC	CASSGTGGADGYTF	TRBV18	TRBJ1-2	.	TRBD1
TGCGCCAGCAGCCAATCCGACAGCCAGCCCCAGCATTTT	CASSQSDSQPQHF	TRBV4-1	TRBJ1-5	.	.
TGTGCCTACAGGGGGATTGGCTACACCTTC	CAYRGIGYTF	TRBV5-4	TRBJ1-2	few	TRBD1
TGTGCCAGCCGCACTCCGGGGGCGATGAACACTGAAGCTTTCTTT	CASRTPGAMNTEAFF	TRBV5-5	TRBJ1-1	.	.
TGCGCCAGCAGCCAGGGACAGGGTGGGGGCACAGATACGCAGTATTTT	CASSQGQGGGTDTQYF	TRBV5-1	TRBJ2-3	.	TRBD1
TGTGCCAGCAGCGTAGGGGGGTGGCAAGAGACCCAGTACTTC	CASSVGGWQETQYF	TRBV9	TRBJ2-5	.	.